This T cell receptor beta chain was found in a study of T cell repertoires in cytomegalovirus infection. At the level of the study: An indication of both CMV infection and matching HLA type came from public TCR beta signatures. Overall study results and limits: Of the TCR beta families, the public ones yielded a cumulative frequency that identified carriers of CMV plus the relevant HLA. In two of eight donors, the top clonotype was HLA-C-restricted CMV-specific.

TCRdb analysed the reads with MiXCR anew, one entry per CDR3 protein. The sample carries about 260,000 distinct CDR3 sequences, around 9% recorded once. The CDR3 totals 15 residues. The ends lost 4 bases at V and 5 bases at J; junction bases unmatched: 10. Per germline, CDR1 SGHTA and CDR2 FQGNSA. In its sample, this clonotype was seen many times. Its target is not known. The J gene is TRBJ1-2, the V gene TRBV7-2, with 7 bases fitting TRBD1. This clonotype was sampled from a human donor in good health (CMV status not recorded). Some clones in this sample may be carry-over from other donors' samples. The sample comprised PBMCs. The DNA for the CDR3 is TGTGCCAGCAGCTCAGAGCGGGACAGTATATATGGCTACACCTTC. Translating it yields CASSSERDSIYGYTF. Using reference TRBV7-2 and TRBJ1-2 for the parts outside the CDR3, the full variable domain is GAGVSQSPSNKVTEKGKDVELRCDPISGHTALYWYRQSLGQGLEFLIYFQGNSAPDKSGLPSDRFSAERTGGSVSTLTIQRTQQEDSAVYLCASSSERDSIYGYTFGSGTRLTVV.